The 17 T cell receptor beta chains given below trace back to one sample, sequenced in a study of shared clonotypes between healthy human individuals. Using immunoSEQ multiplex PCR, the repertoire was profiled, and TCRdb retains in-frame clones only, with some absent. The top ten hold under 2% of the sample, which has some 790,000 clones, 55% to 80% seen once. The sequencing input was memory CD4+ T cells sorted from blood. Described subset: CD45RA-negative fraction. These receptors all come from a woman aged 25-40 years in good health.

The V and J genes are TRBV18 and TRBJ2-1; D is ambiguous. Germline V gives CDR1 KGHSH, CDR2 LQKENI. Trimming stripped 4 bases from V and 8 bases from J, with 15 bases between. CDR3 size: 14 residues. The chain's CDR3 is CASSLHPTQDEQFF. In DNA form, the CDR3 reads TGTGCCAGCTCACTCCACCCGACTCAGGATGAGCAGTTCTTC.

V usage is TRBV28 and J usage is TRBJ2-3, with a tentative D call TRBD2 (6 bases). Trimming shortened V by 3 bases and J by 4 bases, and 14 bases separated the two germline ends. CDR1 is MDHEN, CDR2 SYDVKM, per germline. CDR3 length: 15 residues. The CDR3 spells CASSFGGPRADTQYF. CDR3 sequence (DNA): TGTGCCAGCAGTTTCGGGGGTCCTAGGGCAGATACGCAGTATTTT.

This clone was seen once. The V gene is TRBV28, the J gene TRBJ1-5; D is possibly TRBD1 (5 bases). Trimming shortened V by 7 bases and J by 0 bases, and 16 bases separated the two germline ends. Germline CDR1 MDHEN, CDR2 SYDVKM. This CDR3 has 16 amino acids. CDR3 nucleotides: TGTGCCAGCACCACAGGAGCAGCTCATAGCAATCAGCCCCAGCATTTT. Encoded protein: CASTTGAAHSNQPQHF.

This clone was counted between two and nine times. V usage is TRBV18 and J usage is TRBJ1-5, with D possibly matching TRBD1 (6 bases). With 6 bases removed from V and 0 bases from J, the gap between germline ends came to 12 bases. This CDR3 has 15 amino acids. Looked up from germline, CDR1 is KGHSH and CDR2 is LQKENI. The CDR3 DNA reads TGTGCCAGCTCCAGCGACAGGAATAGCAATCAGCCCCAGCATTTT. This sequence encodes CASSSDRNSNQPQHF.

This chain links TRBV5-1 with TRBJ2-5; D may match TRBD1 or TRBD2 (5 bases each). Germline lookup yields CDR1 SGHRS and CDR2 YFSETQ. V dropped 2 bases and J dropped 4 bases, with 21 bases sitting between them. The CDR3 has 17 residues. The CDR3, as DNA: TGCGCCAGCAGCTTAGCCTACCGACTCGGGACGGGAGAGACCCAGTACTTC. The encoded protein is CASSLAYRLGTGETQYF.

V is TRBV27 and J is TRBJ2-5; TRBD2 matches 8 bases. Trimming took 6 bases from V and 5 from J; bases not matched to a gene: 11. Germline loops: CDR1 MNHEY, CDR2 SMNVEV (reference sequence). The CDR3 is 15 residues long. The CDR3 nucleotides are TGTGCCAGCAGCGGGACTAGGGGCGGGGCGGAGACCCAGTACTTC. Translated: CASSGTRGGAETQYF.

This clone was observed a single time. The chain employs TRBV11-2 and TRBJ1-1; unclear D gene. The CDR3 is made up of 16 amino acids. The germline CDR1 and CDR2 sequences are SGHAT and FQNNGV. Deletions cut 4 bases from V and 0 bases from J, with 15 bases between. CDR3 residues: CASSSLRARMNTEAFF. CDR3 coding DNA: TGTGCCAGCAGCTCCCTTAGGGCGCGCATGAACACTGAAGCTTTCTTT.

V gene TRBV15 combines with J gene TRBJ2-3; unclear D gene. This CDR3 spans 13 amino acids. V gave up 1 base and J gave up 2 bases, with 4 bases separating them. The germline V gene has CDR1 LNHNV and CDR2 YYDKDF (reference sequence). Written as DNA, the CDR3 is TGTGCCACCAGCAGAGCAGTCACAGATACGCAGTATTTT. It yields the protein CATSRAVTDTQYF.

To note about this clone: In the same sample, other DNA sequences code for this CDR3. The V gene is TRBV10-1, the J gene TRBJ1-5; D remains ambiguous. The CDR3 sequence is 13 residues long. V lost 0 bases to trimming and J lost 1 base, with 1 base between them. The germline CDR1 and CDR2 sequences are WNHNN and SYGVQD (reference sequence). CDR3 bases: TGCGCCAGCAGTGAGTCCAGCAATCAGCCCCAGCATTTT. Its translation is CASSESSNQPQHF.

The V and J genes are TRBV28 and TRBJ1-2, with D maybe TRBD1 (5 bases). There are 14 residues in the CDR3. Germline V gives CDR1 MDHEN, CDR2 SYDVKM. V was shortened by 6 bases and J by 4 bases, with 15 bases between the two germline ends. The CDR3 reads CASRTVGGSYGYTF. As DNA, the CDR3 is TGTGCCAGCAGAACAGTGGGGGGATCCTATGGCTACACCTTC.

Points on this clone: Other DNA sequences within the sample encode an identical CDR3. V is TRBV2 and J is TRBJ1-5; 7 bases agree with TRBD1. The length of the CDR3 is 14 residues. Germline trimming cut 6 bases from V and 4 bases from J; bases unmatched to any gene: 6. From germline, CDR1 is SNHLY and CDR2 FYNNEI. The CDR3 here is CASRRQGGNQPQHF. Here the CDR3 DNA reads TGTGCCAGCAGAAGACAGGGTGGAAATCAGCCCCAGCATTTT.

V usage is TRBV4-1 and J usage is TRBJ2-2; 7 nucleotides line up with TRBD2. Per germline, CDR1 MGHRA and CDR2 YSYEKL. This CDR3 has 16 amino acids. Trimming at V came to 4 bases and at J to 4 bases, leaving 9 bases not matched to a gene. The CDR3 here is CASSLRAGMVTGELFF. In DNA, the CDR3 is TGCGCCAGCAGCCTCAGAGCGGGAATGGTCACCGGGGAGCTGTTTTTT.

The chain links TRBV4-1 to TRBJ1-4, with a possible D match to TRBD1 (6 bases). With 3 bases removed from V and 11 bases from J, the gap between germline ends came to 13 bases. The CDR3 is 13 amino acids. Germline lookup yields CDR1 MGHRA and CDR2 YSYEKL. The CDR3 protein is CASSQAGDQKLFF. CDR3 nucleotides: TGCGCCAGCAGCCAGGCAGGGGACCAGAAACTGTTTTTT.

A word on this clone: The junction and the germline gene differ at one end; a read error may be behind it. J is TRBJ2-1 and V is TRBV5-1; D is ambiguous. This CDR3 contains 14 residues. Germline loops: CDR1 SGHRS, CDR2 YFSETQ. The CDR3 reads CASTLDVSYNEQFF. CDR3 sequence (DNA): TGCGCCAGCACCTTGGACGTTTCCTACAATGAGCAGTTCTTC.

The sample holds one count of this clone. This likely came from a read error, as a far larger clone is one base away. The V call is TRBV30, the J call TRBJ2-5; D is unresolved. This CDR3 region has 13 residues. Germline CDR1 is GTSNPN and CDR2 is SVGIG (reference sequence). The CDR3 loop is CAWSKEYQEAQYF. As DNA, the CDR3 is TGTGCCTGGAGTAAGGAGTACCAAGAGGCCCAGTACTTC.

This clone has just one count. The chain is built from TRBV18 and TRBJ2-3; 11 nucleotides match TRBD1. The CDR3 is 18 amino acids. With 1 base clipped from V and 5 bases from J, the junction kept 11 bases outside the gene matches. The germline V gene encodes CDR1 KGHSH and CDR2 LQKENI. The CDR3 nucleotides read TGTGCCAGCTCACCACTCCCCTTTGGACAGGGGGCGGGAGATACGCAGTATTTT. It codes for CASSPLPFGQGAGDTQYF.

Of note for this clone: A read error likely explains this, since a far larger clone differs by one base. Other DNA sequences in the same sample also yield this CDR3. V and J are TRBV5-4 and TRBJ1-1; no definite D call. The germline V gene encodes CDR1 SGHNT and CDR2 YYREEE (reference sequence). The CDR3 extends over 13 amino acids. The CDR3 sequence is CASSLGGRTEAFF. As DNA, the CDR3 is TGTGCCAGCAGCTTGGGAGGGCGCACTGAAGCCTTCTTT.